This T cell receptor (beta chain) was sequenced for a study of T cell responses to AZD1222 COVID-19 vaccine. Study conclusions and caveats: Females made up more of the donors, who were largely white British, and clonal diversity may have come out too low.

As regards this clone: As yet, its antigen is unknown. The same CDR3 also results from other DNA sequences found in this sample.

This table comes from immunoSEQ multiplex PCR, and its TCRdb copy is limited to in-frame clones, with some not included. This table holds 200,000 or so clones, 85% to 90% found once. CDR1 SGDLS and CDR2 YYNGEE come from the germline V gene. The CDR3 loop spans 13 amino acids. Trimming removed 0 bases at V and 4 bases at J, with 5 bases between. The sequences come from peripheral blood, collected on day 0 of AZD1222 vaccination. The TCR comes from an adult in good health. V gene TRBV9 combines with J gene TRBJ2-1, with unresolved D. The DNA of the CDR3 is TGTGCCAGCAGCGTAGGGCAGTACAATGAGCAGTTCTTC. Its translation: CASSVGQYNEQFF.